The sequence of this TCR beta chain was determined in a study of cytomegalovirus exposure and HLA in healthy donors. This CDR3 contains 16 residues. V lost 8 bases, J lost 7 bases, and 27 bases lay in between. This clone was seen just once. Libraries were prepared by immunoSEQ multiplex PCR; TCRdb keeps only in-frame clonotypes and omits some of them. The sample yields fewer than 200,000 clones, roughly nine tenths seen once. This clonotype was sampled from a woman younger than 35 in good health and CMV-seropositive. The sequencing input was PBMCs. This chain joins TRBV23-1 and TRBJ2-7; possibly TRBD2 for D (5 bases). TRBV23-1 is an open reading frame whose function is uncertain. The CDR3 reads CASSQPEGPGLWEQYF. CDR3 sequence (DNA): TGCGCCAGCTCCCAACCCGAGGGCCCCGGTCTTTGGGAGCAGTACTTC.